This T cell receptor (beta chain) was captured in a study of cytomegalovirus exposure and HLA in healthy donors. The PCR contained 60 Vbeta and 13 Jbeta primers. TCRdb keeps only in-frame clones here, not all; method: immunoSEQ multiplex PCR. The sample contains 150,000 to 200,000 clones, approximately 71% of which appear only once. The CDR3 has 14 amino acids. Between the trimmed V and J ends, which lost 5 bases and 4 bases, there was a span of 14 bases. The germline CDR1 and CDR2 sequences are SEHNR and FQNEAQ (reference sequence). Study results and caveats: Several of the most significant clusters were apparently associated with common viral pathogens in a later analysis.

On this clone: Its antigen is still unknown.

Sequencing used PBMCs. This clonotype originated in a girl aged 10-17 years in good health and CMV-seronegative. The chain recombines TRBV7-9 with TRBJ1-1, with D unclear. CDR3 coding DNA: TGTGCCAGCAGCCCGGCGGGCGGGTTCACTGAAGCTTTCTTT. Translated: CASSPAGGFTEAFF. The complete variable domain, with remaining parts taken from reference TRBV7-9 and TRBJ1-1, reads DTGVSQNPRHKITKRGQNVTFRCDPISEHNRLYWYRQTLGQGPEFLTYFQNEAQLEKSRLLSDRFSAERPKGSFSTLEIQRTEQGDSAMYLCASSPAGGFTEAFFGQGTRLTVV.